This TCR beta chain derives from a study of CD8+ T cells in alopecia areata. The treatment: oral pan-JAK inhibitor, 5-10 mg twice daily. Alopecia areata patients had lesional scalp punch biopsies and peripheral blood taken from them. The sequencing template was cDNA reverse transcribed from extracted RNA. Clones were sequenced by immunoSEQ multiplex PCR, and TCRdb holds only the in-frame ones, with some missing. The sample yields 180,000 or so clones, 55% to 75% seen once. The V end was cut by 1 base, the J end by 7 bases, with 11 bases between. The germline V gene encodes CDR1 SGHDT and CDR2 YYEEEE. The CDR3 extends over 13 amino acids. Study observations and caveats: Lesional tissue from the scalp (especially in alopecia totalis/universalis) showed higher clonality than normal scalp. Because of a solitary nonresponder, the connection of baseline CD8+ expansion to response stays uncertain.

This clone has more than one count but fewer than ten. Antigen: not known. J is TRBJ1-2 and V is TRBV5-6, with D hard to call. The TCR comes from a human donor with alopecia areata. Source: CD4+ T cells sorted from blood, taken at week 24, from a patient treated with tofacitinib. CDR3 residues: CASSLSVRAGYTF. The DNA for the CDR3 is TGTGCCAGCAGCTTGAGCGTAAGGGCTGGCTACACCTTC.